This T cell receptor beta chain stems from a study of blood T cell repertoires in COVID-19 (dated by TCRdb to 2020 to 2022). Some background on the complete study: Collaborator samples came from the United States, Italy and Spain and covered acute and convalescent phases of COVID-19. The prospective study material was composed of cDNA or gDNA derived from T cells, B-cell-depleted T cells, or PBMCs. Subjects who had been exposed to COVID-19, were actively infected with it, or had recovered from it provided the deeply sampled blood TCRbeta repertoires that made up the dataset. The repertoires were made available in a free public database intended to serve as a resource for research on the immune response to SARS-CoV-2. Samples came from the ongoing ImmuneRACE study (first 160 participants) plus 1,254 subjects from 6 global collaborators. A de-identified subject ID, COVID-19 status, age in years and sex were almost always included in the sample metadata. Where HLA class I and class II types were available, the types were taken from metadata supplied by the sample provider, not from assay-based typing.

Collaborating institutions collected whole blood in K2EDTA tubes following their own protocols. Collaborator samples were shipped for TCRbeta analysis as frozen whole blood, isolated PBMCs, or DNA extracted from either sample type. As to this clone: Its target antigen remains unknown. No per-base quality is available; no much larger clone lies one base away.

The immunoSEQ Assay, a bias-controlled multiplex PCR, was used to amplify TCRbeta CDR3 regions from genomic DNA. The study's own analysis went as follows. Within the assay, amplification of reference gene primers was used to estimate how many nucleated cells each sample contained. Sequence reads were collapsed and filtered to measure the absolute abundance of every unique TCRbeta CDR3 rearrangement. For each sample, productive Simpson clonality was calculated as the square root of Simpson's diversity index over productive rearrangements. TCRdb obtained this table from immuneACCESS and retained in-frame rearrangements with V and J assigned. These tables miss some clones; where compared with another copy, unresolved V genes account for less than half of the shortfall, and the remainder is unexplained. The V and J calls and clone size come from that table; D and trimming were worked out from the DNA. The sample table shows over 120,000 clones, and around 80% are seen once. The ten top clones hold about 1.9% of the sample.

CDR1 and CDR2, looked up from the germline V gene, are SGDLS and YYNGEE. Trimming costs V 0 bases and J 7 bases, and their ends lie 4 bases apart. The CDR3 goes from the cysteine to the phenylalanine over 12 residues. Only the CDR3 DNA is retained, 36 bases long and in frame from the first base. Study-wide findings and limitations: The quantity of clinical and demographic metadata differed by source and by participant and was supplied without curation.

The sequence derives from a woman in her fifties or sixties with acute or convalescent COVID-19. The sequence links TRBV9 to TRBJ2-2; the D gene lacks a confident call. The sample was peripheral blood. DNA sequence: TGTGCCAGCAGCGTAGCCAGCGGGGAGCTGTTTTTT. Its coded protein is CASSVASGELFF.